The T cell receptor (beta chain) under discussion was sequenced for a study of T-cell memory formation after mild COVID-19. From 5'RACE with constant-segment primers came TCR alpha and TCR beta cDNA libraries that carried sample barcodes and UMIs. TCRdb used MiXCR to reprocess the 5' RACE reads, holding one entry per CDR3 protein. The profile shows some 190,000 distinct CDR3 sequences, about 16% of them singletons. Study-wide points: CD4+ clones that contracted lay mainly in CM and EM; CD8+ ones lay in EMRA. Balance between CD4 and CD8 was seen in clones contracting day 15 to 85, and a CD4+ lean was seen in later expanders.

In the case of this clonotype: Its antigen remains unknown.

Per germline, CDR1 SGHTA and CDR2 FQGNSA. This CDR3 comprises 13 residues. The V end lost 0 bases, the J end lost 2 bases, and 5 bases lay between the germline ends. This chain uses TRBV7-2 with TRBJ2-7; D not resolved. The sequenced sample was PBMCs or a T cell subset sorted from them (not recorded which). This receptor was obtained from an adult woman who had mild COVID-19 (a few samples of this study predate the infection). Cell type and time point are not known. The CDR3 DNA sequence: TGTGCCAGCAGCTTAGCCCCAGCCTACGAGCAGTACTTC. It is translated as CASSLAPAYEQYF.